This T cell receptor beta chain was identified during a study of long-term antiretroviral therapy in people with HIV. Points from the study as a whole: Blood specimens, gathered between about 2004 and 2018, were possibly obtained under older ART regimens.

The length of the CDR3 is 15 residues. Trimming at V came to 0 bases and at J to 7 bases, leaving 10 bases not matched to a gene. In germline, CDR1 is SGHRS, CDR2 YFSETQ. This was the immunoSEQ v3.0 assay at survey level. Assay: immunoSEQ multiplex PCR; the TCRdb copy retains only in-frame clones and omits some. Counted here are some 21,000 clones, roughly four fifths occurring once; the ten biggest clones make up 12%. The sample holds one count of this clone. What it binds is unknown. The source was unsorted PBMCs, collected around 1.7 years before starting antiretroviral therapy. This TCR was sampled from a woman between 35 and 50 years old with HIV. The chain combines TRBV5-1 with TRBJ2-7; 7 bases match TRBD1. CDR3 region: CASSLVVGGNGEQYF. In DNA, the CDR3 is TGCGCCAGCAGCTTGGTTGTAGGGGGCAATGGGGAGCAGTACTTC.